What follows are 20 T cell receptor beta chains derived from one specimen sequenced in a study of tissue T cells after allogeneic stem cell transplantation. Clones were read by immunoSEQ multiplex PCR, and TCRdb kept only the in-frame ones, dropping some. Here the sample spans over a thousand clones, around 72% being singletons. This specimen was spleen tissue, taken at autopsy. These receptors were collected from a male patient older than 55 with steroid-refractory graft-versus-host disease after an allogeneic stem cell transplant. Some T cells may arise from the graft donor.

This CDR3 is CASSPSAAGPLSYGYTF. DNA of the CDR3: TGTGCCAGCTCACCATCAGCGGCGGGCCCGCTGAGCTATGGCTACACCTTC. This chain joins TRBV18 and TRBJ1-2; D unresolved. The CDR3 is 17 amino acids. Germline values: CDR1 KGHSH, CDR2 LQKENI. V was pared by 2 bases and J by 4 bases, with 20 bases between.

The chain recombines TRBV7-9 with TRBJ2-1; the match to TRBD1 covers 11 bases. Germline V gene lookup returns CDR1 SEHNR and CDR2 FQNEAQ (reference sequence). The CDR3 length is 15 residues. V lost 5 bases, J lost 4 bases, and 4 bases stayed unmatched. CDR3 amino acids: CASSEGQGAYNEQFF. The CDR3 bases are TGTGCCAGCAGCGAAGGACAGGGGGCATACAATGAGCAGTTCTTC.

The chain links TRBV19 to TRBJ2-1; 8 positions agree with TRBD1. The germline V gene encodes CDR1 LNHDA and CDR2 SQIVND (reference sequence). The trim removed 5 bases at V and 15 bases at J, leaving 9 bases unmatched. This CDR3 is 12 amino acids long. CDR3 residues: CASSSGGKRGFF. Written as DNA, the CDR3 is TGTGCCAGTAGTTCAGGGGGCAAGCGAGGGTTCTTC. Filled out from reference TRBV19 and TRBJ2-1, the complete variable domain reads DGGITQSPKYLFRKEGQNVTLSCEQNLNHDAMYWYRQDPGQGLRLIYYSQIVNDFQKGDIAEGYSVSREKKESFPLTVTSAQKNPTAFYLCASSSGGKRGFFGPGTRLTVL.

The chain carries TRBV9 and TRBJ2-3; D perhaps matches TRBD2 (6 bases). The germline V and J ends were trimmed by 4 bases and 5 bases, with 17 bases remaining between them. The CDR3 length is 15 residues. The germline gives CDR1 SGDLS, CDR2 YYNGEE. CDR3 loop: CASSTSWGRRDTQYF. CDR3 nucleotide sequence: TGTGCCAGCAGCACTAGCTGGGGACGAAGAGATACGCAGTATTTT. The whole variable domain, filled in from reference TRBV9 and TRBJ2-3, reads DSGVTQTPKHLITATGQRVTLRCSPRSGDLSVYWYQQSLDQGLQFLIQYYNGEERAKGNILERFSAQQFPDLHSELNLSSLELGDSALYFCASSTSWGRRDTQYFGPGTRLTVL.

This clone was picked up one time. This rearrangement joins TRBV9 to TRBJ1-4; a weak D match, TRBD1 (5 bases). CDR1 is SGDLS and CDR2 is YYNGEE in the germline V gene. The CDR3 runs to 16 residues. The V end lost 1 base, the J end lost 0 bases, and 10 bases lay between the germline ends. The CDR3 DNA is TGTGCCAGCAGCGTACAGGGTGTGACAACTAATGAAAAACTGTTTTTT. It encodes CASSVQGVTTNEKLFF.

The table lists this clone with a count of one. The chain carries TRBV4-3 and TRBJ2-1; 7 positions match TRBD2. V shed 1 base, J shed 3 bases, and the junction held 0 bases outside the gene matches. The germline V gene encodes CDR1 LGHNA and CDR2 YSLEER. There are 14 residues in the CDR3. The CDR3 sequence is CASSQGGGYNEQFF. Written as DNA, the CDR3 is TGCGCCAGCAGCCAAGGCGGGGGCTACAATGAGCAGTTCTTC.

This clone was detected a few times. A single base is all that separates this from a far larger clone, so a read error is likely. This sample also contains other DNA sequences that code for the same CDR3. This chain links TRBV5-6 with TRBJ2-5; 8 bases are shared with TRBD2. Germline values: CDR1 SGHDT, CDR2 YYEEEE. The CDR3 has 15 amino acids. CDR3 residues: CARSLGAGGGETQYF. CDR3 coding DNA: TGTGCCCGCAGCTTGGGGGCCGGGGGGGGCGAGACCCAGTACTTC.

This chain links TRBV5-1 with TRBJ2-1, with D unresolved. Trimming stripped 4 bases from V and 10 bases from J, with 12 bases between. The CDR3 is 12 residues long. The germline V gene has CDR1 SGHRS and CDR2 YFSETQ. CDR3 amino acids: CASSGELLEQFF. In nucleotides, the CDR3 is TGCGCCAGCAGCGGGGAACTTCTCGAGCAGTTCTTC.

The chain carries TRBV4-2 and TRBJ2-5, with D uncertain. V lost 4 bases to trimming and J lost 2 bases, with 17 bases between them. The CDR3 has 16 residues. CDR1 LGHNA and CDR2 YNFKEQ come from the germline V gene. The CDR3 region is CASSLPGPTYQETQYF. For the CDR3, the DNA is TGTGCCAGCAGCCTCCCCGGCCCGACTTATCAAGAGACCCAGTACTTC.

This clone has a single count. The V and J genes are TRBV2 and TRBJ1-4; D perhaps matches TRBD1 (6 bases). Germline values: CDR1 SNHLY, CDR2 FYNNEI. The CDR3 length is 14 residues. Trimming cost V 5 bases and J 13 bases, with 20 bases left between them. The CDR3 loop reads CASSQDSVQAVLFF. CDR3 in DNA: TGTGCCAGCAGTCAGGACAGCGTCCAGGCTGTACTGTTTTTT. The complete variable domain, with remaining parts taken from reference TRBV2 and TRBJ1-4, reads EPEVTQTPSHQVTQMGQEVILRCVPISNHLYFYWYRQILGQKVEFLVSFYNNEISEKSEIFDDQFSVERPDGSNFTLKIRSTKLEDSAMYFCASSQDSVQAVLFFGSGTQLSVL.

This clone was detected only once. This chain connects TRBV5-4 to TRBJ1-6, with 7 bases matching TRBD1. Germline trimming cut 7 bases from V and 5 bases from J; bases unmatched to any gene: 3. In germline, CDR1 is SGHNT, CDR2 YYREEE (reference sequence). This CDR3 has 13 amino acids. CDR3 sequence (DNA): TGTGCCAGCGGGACAGAGAATAATTCACCCCTCCACTTT. This encodes CASGTENNSPLHF.

The chain links TRBV4-3 to TRBJ1-6; the match to TRBD1 covers 8 bases. The CDR3 has 16 residues. Germline V lookup: CDR1 LGHNA, CDR2 YSLEER. J lost 0 bases, V lost 4 bases, and 2 bases had no gene match. Here the CDR3 DNA reads TGCGCCAGCAGCCCTGACAGGGGCTCCTATAATTCACCCCTCCACTTT. This codes for CASSPDRGSYNSPLHF.

There are a few counts of this clone. The V and J genes are TRBV7-9 and TRBJ1-2; no clear D. The CDR3 length is 14 residues. V gave up 1 base and J gave up 4 bases, with 10 bases separating them. Looked up from germline, CDR1 is SEHNR and CDR2 is FQNEAQ (reference sequence). The DNA of the CDR3 is TGTGCCAGCAGCTTAGGCCGGGGTTCCTATGGCTACACCTTC. It is translated as CASSLGRGSYGYTF.

This chain connects TRBV7-9 to TRBJ2-7, with 8 positions matching TRBD1. The length of the CDR3 is 15 residues. Germline values: CDR1 SEHNR, CDR2 FQNEAQ (reference sequence). The junction had 10 bases not matched to a gene; V was cut back by 5 bases and J by 4 bases. The CDR3 DNA reads as TGTGCCAGCAGCGCGCCGGGACAGGCTATTTACGAGCAGTACTTC. It specifies CASSAPGQAIYEQYF.

This chain links TRBV2 with TRBJ1-5; D call uncertain. CDR1 is SNHLY, CDR2 FYNNEI, per germline. Trimming removed 1 base at V and 6 bases at J, with 7 bases between. There are 13 residues in the CDR3. This chain's CDR3 is CASSEDRAQPQHF. The CDR3 DNA reads TGTGCCAGCAGTGAAGATCGTGCTCAGCCCCAGCATTTT.

This clone was seen just once. The J gene is TRBJ1-5, the V gene TRBV11-2, with 7 bases that match TRBD1. Losses at the gene ends were 3 bases for V and 6 bases for J; bases not matched to a gene: 5. The germline CDR1 and CDR2 sequences are SGHAT and FQNNGV. The CDR3 has 14 amino acids. The DNA for the CDR3 is TGTGCCAGCAGCTTGGCCCCAGGGGGTCAGCCCCAGCATTTT. It specifies CASSLAPGGQPQHF.

V usage is TRBV15 and J usage is TRBJ1-4; tentative D call: TRBD1 (5 bases). Germline CDR1 and CDR2: LNHNV and YYDKDF (reference sequence). The V end was cut by 5 bases, the J end by 6 bases, with 10 bases between. CDR3 length: 13 residues. CDR3 protein: CATSSDSYEKLFF. CDR3 nucleotides: TGTGCCACCAGCTCCGACAGTTATGAAAAACTGTTTTTT.

The rearrangement joins TRBV19 to TRBJ2-1, with D hard to call. The germline V gene has CDR1 LNHDA and CDR2 SQIVND (reference sequence). Between the trimmed V and J ends, which lost 3 bases and 4 bases, there was a span of 10 bases. This CDR3 is built from 14 residues. In nucleotides, the CDR3 is TGTGCCAGTAGTATCCTCGTTGGGTACAATGAGCAGTTCTTC. Translation: CASSILVGYNEQFF.

This chain links TRBV4-2 with TRBJ2-1, with D possibly matching TRBD1 (5 bases). The CDR3 has 15 residues. Germline-derived CDR1 and CDR2 are LGHNA and YNFKEQ. Trimming shortened V by 3 bases and J by 2 bases, and 11 bases separated the two germline ends. The CDR3 loop reads CASSQDQGTYNEQFF. The CDR3 DNA follows: TGTGCCAGCAGCCAGGATCAGGGCACCTACAATGAGCAGTTCTTC.

The chain has TRBV7-2 and TRBJ2-7; D ambiguous. The CDR3 has 14 residues. Germline V gene lookup returns CDR1 SGHTA and CDR2 FQGNSA. The V end lost 2 bases, the J end lost 6 bases, and 14 bases lay between the germline ends. For the CDR3, the DNA is TGTGCCAGCAGCTTAAAAGGCTCCGGTTCCGAGCAGTACTTC. Its protein product is CASSLKGSGSEQYF.